This note documents a single TCR beta chain sequence. Time point meaning: neoterminal ileum biopsy at postoperative endoscopy, about 6 months after surgery. The source of the sample is a study of T cell repertoires in ileal Crohn's disease. Germline lookup yields CDR1 SEHNR and CDR2 FQNEAQ (reference sequence). The V gene end was trimmed by 4 bases and the J gene end by 2 bases; junction bases not matched to a gene: 4. CDR3 length equals 15 residues. Measured with immunoSEQ multiplex PCR; TCRdb has only the in-frame clones, and not every one. The data show nearly 11,000 clones, roughly 78% seen once. The sequence was obtained from an adult with Crohn's disease. Material for sequencing was ileal tissue. The chain uses TRBV7-9 and TRBJ2-7; 11 nucleotides agree with TRBD2. The CDR3 DNA reads as TGTGCCAGCAGCTATGCTAGCGGGGGGACCTACGAGCAGTACTTC. Translation: CASSYASGGTYEQYF.